The next 16 T cell receptor beta chains were all read from a single sample in a study of blood T cells in healthy people across ages. It was with a sample-barcoded 5' primer and a J-beta primer mix that a second PCR of about 7 to 12 cycles was run. MiXCR was run by TCRdb on the 5' RACE reads, yielding one entry per CDR3 protein. The repertoire includes 1.5 million to 1.8 million distinct CDR3 sequences, approximately 39% of them detected once, and about 4% sits in the top ten. The sample was blood. The receptors shown here come from a woman in her late teens or twenties in good health.

The chain employs TRBV12-3 or TRBV12-4 and TRBJ2-1, with D perhaps given as TRBD1 or TRBD2 (6 bases each). V lost 6 bases and J 5 bases, leaving 17 bases between the germline ends. This CDR3 has 15 amino acids. Written as DNA, the CDR3 is TGTGCCAGCAGCGTGTGGGCGGGACACCACAATGAGCAGTTCTTC. Protein product: CASSVWAGHHNEQFF.

The chain joins TRBV20-1 to TRBJ2-5; D call uncertain. The end of the DNA aligns better with TRBJ2-7, so the J call may be wrong. Germline values: CDR1 DFQATT, CDR2 SNEGSKA (reference sequence). This CDR3 has 18 amino acids. CDR3 coding DNA: TGCAGTGCTAGACCCATTCAGATCGACGAACACACACGCTACGAGCAGTACTTC. Translating it yields CSARPIQIDEHTRYEQYF.

This clonotype appeared a few times. This chain links TRBV20-1 with TRBJ2-3; tentatively, D is TRBD2 (6 bases). V lost 0 bases and J lost 3, with 25 bases in between. Germline values: CDR1 DFQATT, CDR2 SNEGSKA (reference sequence). This CDR3 contains 19 residues. The CDR3 loop reads CSARDLEDFWGVSTDTQYF. The CDR3 DNA reads as TGCAGTGCTAGAGATCTAGAGGATTTTTGGGGGGTCAGTACAGATACGCAGTATTTT.

This clonotype appeared a few times. The chain employs TRBV7-2 and TRBJ2-1; 10 positions agree with TRBD2. Germline V CDR1 and CDR2: SGHTA, FQGNSA. Trimming removed 1 base from V and 11 bases from J; junction bases left unmatched: 8. The CDR3 length is 15 residues. The CDR3 loop is CASSLGTSGLKKQFF. The CDR3 DNA is TGTGCCAGCAGCTTAGGGACTAGCGGACTAAAGAAGCAGTTCTTC.

This clonotype occurred a few times. The chain recombines TRBV7-2 with TRBJ1-4, with TRBD1 as a possible D gene (6 bases). V was trimmed by 4 bases and J by 1 base, leaving 10 bases between them. The CDR3 loop spans 15 amino acids. Per the germline V gene, CDR1 is SGHTA and CDR2 is FQGNSA. DNA for the CDR3: TGTGCCAGCAGCTCACAGGGTTTAACTAATGAAAAACTGTTTTTT. It encodes CASSSQGLTNEKLFF.

There are a few counts of this clonotype. The chain employs TRBV4-3 and TRBJ1-4; unclear D gene. The CDR3 is 14 residues long. Germline V CDR1 and CDR2: LGHNA, YSLEER. The V and J ends lost 0 bases and 8 bases respectively, with 10 bases between them. CDR3 residues: CASSQDSLGEKLFF. Written as DNA, the CDR3 is TGCGCCAGCAGCCAAGACAGTTTAGGGGAAAAACTGTTTTTT.

V is TRBV12-3 or TRBV12-4 and J is TRBJ2-5, with a tentative D call TRBD1 (5 bases). V was shortened by 2 bases and J by 3 bases, with 22 bases between the two germline ends. The CDR3 loop spans 18 amino acids. For the CDR3, the DNA is TGTGCCAGCAGTTTAAGAGTAGGCAGGGTGAGGTCTAAAGAGACCCAGTACTTC. Translation: CASSLRVGRVRSKETQYF.

The table lists this clonotype with a few counts. The V call is TRBV5-1, the J call TRBJ2-5; unclear D gene. The V gene lost 3 bases and the J gene lost 11 bases, with 17 bases spanning the gap. The length of the CDR3 is 13 residues. Germline lookup yields CDR1 SGHRS and CDR2 YFSETQ. CDR3: CASSSGLVNEQYF. The DNA of the CDR3 is TGCGCCAGCAGCTCGGGCCTAGTCAATGAGCAGTACTTC.

J is TRBJ2-1 and V is TRBV24-1; 10 positions match TRBD2. With 7 bases clipped from V and 6 bases from J, the junction kept 5 bases outside the gene matches. The germline V gene has CDR1 KGHDR and CDR2 SFDVKD. This CDR3 contains 14 residues. CDR3 sequence: CATRSSGSLNEQFF. CDR3 bases: TGTGCCACCAGATCTAGCGGGAGTCTCAATGAGCAGTTCTTC.

The sample holds one count of this clonotype. The rearrangement uses TRBV6-5 and TRBJ2-7, with a weak D call TRBD2 (5 bases). The germline V gene has CDR1 MNHEY and CDR2 SVGAGI. This CDR3 contains 16 residues. V was shortened by 0 bases and J by 1 base, with 13 bases between the two germline ends. CDR3 nucleotide sequence: TGTGCCAGCAGTTACTCGAGGGCAGGCGGTTCCTACGAGCAGTACTTC. The encoded protein is CASSYSRAGGSYEQYF.

This chain joins TRBV20-1 and TRBJ2-1, with TRBD2 matching over 8 bases. The CDR3 spans 14 residues. Germline V gene sequence: CDR1 DFQATT, CDR2 SNEGSKA (reference sequence). V trimming: 5 bases; J trimming: 5 bases; junction bases outside the gene matches: 8. This CDR3 is CSAPSGSPDNEQFF. DNA for the CDR3: TGCAGTGCTCCAAGCGGGAGTCCGGACAATGAGCAGTTCTTC.

In the case of this clonotype: A read error is possible here, since a much larger clone lies one base away. V gene TRBV20-1 combines with J gene TRBJ2-7, with D perhaps being TRBD1 or TRBD2 (5 bases each). The CDR3 is made up of 13 amino acids. V was cut by 3 bases and J by 7 bases, with 16 bases left in between. Germline V lookup: CDR1 DFQATT, CDR2 SNEGSKA (reference sequence). CDR3 loop: CSASSGPYNEQYF. The DNA of the CDR3 is TGCAGTGCTAGTTCGGGGCCCTACAATGAGCAGTACTTC.

V usage is TRBV7-9 and J usage is TRBJ2-1; D uncertain. The V and J ends lost 5 bases and 8 bases respectively, with 13 bases between them. This CDR3 spans 13 amino acids. Germline CDR1 SEHNR, CDR2 FQNEAQ (reference sequence). CDR3 protein: CASSPRSVDEQFF. CDR3 nucleotides: TGTGCCAGCAGCCCCAGGAGTGTTGATGAGCAGTTCTTC.

A few counts support this clonotype. Here the CDR3 reads CASSQTPGQLTYNEQFF. CDR3 DNA: TGCGCCAGCAGCCAAACTCCTGGACAGCTAACCTACAATGAGCAGTTCTTC. The chain combines TRBV4-1 with TRBJ2-1; D might be TRBD1 (6 bases). V lost 2 bases and J 2 bases, leaving 16 bases between the germline ends. The CDR3 consists of 17 residues. Per the germline V gene, CDR1 is MGHRA and CDR2 is YSYEKL.

This clonotype was counted a few times. The rearrangement joins TRBV5-1 to TRBJ2-1; 9 nucleotides agree with TRBD2. Gene TRBJ2-7 matches the end of the DNA better, so the J call may be wrong. The germline CDR1 and CDR2 sequences are SGHRS and YFSETQ. This CDR3 has 17 amino acids. CDR3 protein: CASTAISGRYTYNEQYF. CDR3 coding DNA: TGCGCCAGCACTGCGATTAGCGGGAGATATACCTACAATGAGCAGTACTTC.

This chain links TRBV29-1 with TRBJ1-1; D unclear. The CDR3 loop spans 13 amino acids. Trimming pared 1 base from V and 4 bases from J, leaving 10 bases between. Looked up from germline, CDR1 is SQVTM and CDR2 is ANQGSEA. The CDR3 reads CSVEGFSLTEAFF. The DNA of the CDR3 is TGCAGCGTTGAAGGTTTTTCGCTCACTGAAGCTTTCTTT.